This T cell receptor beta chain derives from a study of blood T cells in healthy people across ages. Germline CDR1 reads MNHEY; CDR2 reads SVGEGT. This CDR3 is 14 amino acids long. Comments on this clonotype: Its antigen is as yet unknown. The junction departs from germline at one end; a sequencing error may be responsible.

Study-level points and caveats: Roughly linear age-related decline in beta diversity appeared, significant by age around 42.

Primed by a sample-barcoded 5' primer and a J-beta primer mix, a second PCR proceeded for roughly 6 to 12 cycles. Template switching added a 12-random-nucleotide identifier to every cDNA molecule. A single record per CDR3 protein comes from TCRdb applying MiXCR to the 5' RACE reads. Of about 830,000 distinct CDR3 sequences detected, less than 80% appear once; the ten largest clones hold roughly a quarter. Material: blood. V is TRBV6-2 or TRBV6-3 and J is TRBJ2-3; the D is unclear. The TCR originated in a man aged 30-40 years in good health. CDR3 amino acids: CVSSDPDATDTQYF. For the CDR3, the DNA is TGTGTCAGCAGTGACCCGGACGCCACAGATACGCAGTATTTT.